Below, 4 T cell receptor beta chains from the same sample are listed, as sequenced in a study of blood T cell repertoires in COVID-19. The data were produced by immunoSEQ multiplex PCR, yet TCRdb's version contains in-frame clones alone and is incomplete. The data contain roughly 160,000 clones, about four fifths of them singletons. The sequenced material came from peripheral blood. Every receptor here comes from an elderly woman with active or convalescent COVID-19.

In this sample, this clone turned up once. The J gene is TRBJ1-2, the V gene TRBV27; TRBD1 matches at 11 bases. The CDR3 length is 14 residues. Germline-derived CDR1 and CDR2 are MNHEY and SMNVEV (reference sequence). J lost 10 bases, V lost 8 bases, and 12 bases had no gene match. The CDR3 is CASPRDRGCNHYTF. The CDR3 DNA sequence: TGTGCCAGCCCGAGGGACAGGGGGTGCAATCACTACACCTTC.

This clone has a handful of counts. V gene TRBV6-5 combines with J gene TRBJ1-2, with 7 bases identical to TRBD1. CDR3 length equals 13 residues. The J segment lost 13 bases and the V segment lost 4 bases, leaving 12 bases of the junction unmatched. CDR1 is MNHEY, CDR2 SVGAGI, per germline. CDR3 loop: CASSLIRDSARTF. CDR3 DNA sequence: TGTGCCAGCAGTTTAATCCGGGACAGCGCCCGCACCTTC.

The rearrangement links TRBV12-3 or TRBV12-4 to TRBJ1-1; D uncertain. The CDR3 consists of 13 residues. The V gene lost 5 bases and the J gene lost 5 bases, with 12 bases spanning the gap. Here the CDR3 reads CASSASTRTEAFF. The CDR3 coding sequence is TGTGCCAGCAGTGCCAGTACGAGGACTGAAGCTTTCTTT.

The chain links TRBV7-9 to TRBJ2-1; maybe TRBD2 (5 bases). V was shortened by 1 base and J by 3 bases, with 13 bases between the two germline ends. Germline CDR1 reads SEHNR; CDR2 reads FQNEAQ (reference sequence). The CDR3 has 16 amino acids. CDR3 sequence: CASSLGGDGFYNEQFF. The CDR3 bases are TGTGCCAGCAGCTTAGGGGGAGACGGGTTCTACAATGAGCAGTTCTTC.